This T cell receptor beta chain was obtained from a study of T cells in Graves' hyperthyroidism and ophthalmopathy. The CDR3 loop spans 14 amino acids. V lost 5 bases, J lost 5 bases, and 4 bases stayed unmatched. Clinical symptoms, serum thyroxine, TRAb, thyroid ultrasound and orbital computed tomography established diagnosis. Using RNA transcripts as the source, TCR beta CDR3 regions were amplified. The study used the HTBI primer set for a first-round RT-PCR of the TCR CDR3. A single record per CDR3 protein comes from TCRdb applying MiXCR to the multiplex PCR reads. The table lists 500,000 to 650,000 distinct CDR3 sequences, about 20% of them singletons.

This rearrangement joins TRBV12-3 or TRBV12-4 to TRBJ2-4; TRBD2 matches at 9 bases. This TCR was sampled from a middle-aged man with Graves' ophthalmopathy. The sample was blood. The CDR3 loop is CASSPLAGQNIQYF. The CDR3 coding sequence is TGTGCCAGCAGTCCCCTAGCGGGACAAAACATTCAGTACTTC.